A single sample gave rise to the 6 T cell receptor beta chains below, sequenced in a study of cytomegalovirus exposure and HLA in healthy donors. PCR was performed using 60 Vbeta and 13 Jbeta primers. Method: immunoSEQ multiplex PCR; TCRdb's copy keeps in-frame clones and lacks some. The data show over 150,000 clones, with over 70% seen just once and 1.2% held by the top ten. The sample consisted of PBMCs. The receptors were gathered from a boy aged 2 to 9 in good health and CMV-seronegative.

This clone was seen more than once but under ten times. The chain joins TRBV29-1 to TRBJ2-3, with TRBD2 matching over 11 bases. CDR3 length equals 16 residues. CDR1 and CDR2 (germline): SQVTM, ANQGSEA. V lost 6 bases, J lost 0 bases, and 8 bases stayed unmatched. The CDR3, as DNA: TGCAGCGTCCAGGGACTAGCGGTCGTTAGCACAGATACGCAGTATTTT. It yields the protein CSVQGLAVVSTDTQYF.

The V and J genes are TRBV6-6 and TRBJ2-1; tentatively, D is TRBD2 (7 bases). Per the germline V gene, CDR1 is MNHNY and CDR2 is SVGAGI (reference sequence). The CDR3 contains 15 residues. Trimming removed 2 bases from V and 5 bases from J, with 13 bases in between. CDR3 in amino acids: CASSYIGGRDNEQFF. CDR3 nucleotides: TGTGCCAGCAGTTACATCGGGGGGCGCGACAATGAGCAGTTCTTC.

This clone was recorded a few times. V and J are TRBV5-8 and TRBJ2-3, with a possible D match to TRBD2 (6 bases). Trimming took off 4 bases at V and 1 base at J, with 16 bases between the two ends. Germline CDR1 is SGHTS and CDR2 is YDEGEE. The CDR3 totals 16 residues. The CDR3 region is CASSPPTRRGTDTQYF. The CDR3 bases are TGTGCCAGCAGCCCCCCGACTAGAAGGGGCACAGATACGCAGTATTTT.

The rearrangement joins TRBV19 to TRBJ2-1, with D unresolved. CDR3 length: 20 amino acids. Germline lookup yields CDR1 LNHDA and CDR2 SQIVND (reference sequence). V was cut by 6 bases and J by 2 bases, with 29 bases left in between. The CDR3 sequence: CASSPVSLMQNPSPYNEQFF. The CDR3 DNA reads TGTGCCAGTAGCCCGGTCTCCTTAATGCAAAATCCCTCCCCCTACAATGAGCAGTTCTTC.

The chain is built from TRBV5-4 and TRBJ2-1, with 9 bases identical to TRBD2. Unmatched junction bases numbered 8, after V lost 3 bases and J lost 7 bases. CDR1 and CDR2 (germline): SGHNT, YYREEE (reference sequence). This CDR3 contains 15 residues. As DNA, the CDR3 is TGTGCCAGCAGCTCCCGGACTAGCGCGTTGAATGAGCAGTTCTTC. Translated, it gives CASSSRTSALNEQFF.

The chain is built from TRBV5-5 and TRBJ2-5; maybe TRBD2 (5 bases). Germline V gene data show CDR1 as SGHKS and CDR2 as YYEKEE (reference sequence). The CDR3 covers 13 residues. Trimming pared 4 bases from V and 5 bases from J, leaving 12 bases between. The CDR3 DNA reads TGTGCCAGCAGCCCCCCGGGGTGGGAGACCCAGTACTTC. Translated, it gives CASSPPGWETQYF.